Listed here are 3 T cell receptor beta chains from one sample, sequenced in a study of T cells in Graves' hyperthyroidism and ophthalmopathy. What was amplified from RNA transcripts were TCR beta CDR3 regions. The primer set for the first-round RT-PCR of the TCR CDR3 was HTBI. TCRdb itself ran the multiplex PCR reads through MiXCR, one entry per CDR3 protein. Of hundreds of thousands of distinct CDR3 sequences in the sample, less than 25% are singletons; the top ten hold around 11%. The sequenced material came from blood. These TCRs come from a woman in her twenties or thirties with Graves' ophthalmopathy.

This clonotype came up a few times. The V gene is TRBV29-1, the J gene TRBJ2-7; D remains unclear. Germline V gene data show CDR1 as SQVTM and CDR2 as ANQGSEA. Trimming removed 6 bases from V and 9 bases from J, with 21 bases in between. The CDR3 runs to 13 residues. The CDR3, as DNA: TGCAGCGTGGGCTCGGACGCCTTGAGTTGGCAGTACTTC. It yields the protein CSVGSDALSWQYF.

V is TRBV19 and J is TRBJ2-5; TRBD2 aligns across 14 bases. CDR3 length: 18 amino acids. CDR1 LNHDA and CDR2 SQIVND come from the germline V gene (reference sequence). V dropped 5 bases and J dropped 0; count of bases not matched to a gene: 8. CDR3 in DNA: TGTGCCAGTAGTCCCAAGGGACTAGCGGGGGAATACCAAGAGACCCAGTACTTC. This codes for CASSPKGLAGEYQETQYF.

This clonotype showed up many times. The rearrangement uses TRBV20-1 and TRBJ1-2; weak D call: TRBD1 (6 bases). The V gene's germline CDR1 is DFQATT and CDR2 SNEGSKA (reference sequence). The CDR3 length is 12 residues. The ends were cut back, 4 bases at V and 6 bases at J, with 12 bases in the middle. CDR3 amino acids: CSAIGQYNGYTF. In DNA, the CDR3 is TGCAGTGCTATAGGACAGTACAATGGCTACACCTTC.